These T cell receptor beta chains were read from a single sample in a study of glioma-infiltrating T cells after dendritic cell vaccination. The data were produced by immunoSEQ multiplex PCR, yet TCRdb's version contains in-frame clones alone and is incomplete. The profile shows tens of thousands of clones, around 83% of them singletons. This specimen was blood, taken before dendritic cell vaccination. Receptors originate from a human donor with glioblastoma. The CDR3 runs from the conserved cysteine through the conserved F or W. A D gene is named only where the DNA matches it firmly. The size entry is marked missing in some rows and otherwise reads once, few, many or a size class.

>NA|TRBV19|TRBJ2-7|NA
CASSIGAGFAYEQYF
TGTGCCAGTAGTATAGGTGCCGGGTTTGCCTACGAGCAGTACTTC
>NA|TRBV25-1|TRBJ1-6|NA
CASRGVGPLHF
TGTGCCAGCAGAGGGGTTGGACCCCTCCACTTT
>NA|TRBV5-4|TRBJ2-7|NA
CASSPGSNSYEQYF
TGTGCCAGCAGCCCCGGGTCTAACTCCTACGAGCAGTACTTC
>NA|TRBV27|TRBJ2-7|TRBD1
CASSPGQGPYEQYF
TGTGCCAGCAGTCCCGGACAGGGGCCCTACGAGCAGTACTTC
>NA|TRBV7-9|TRBJ2-7|TRBD1
CASSLSDRGGEQYF
TGTGCCAGCAGCTTGTCTGACAGGGGAGGCGAGCAGTACTTC
>NA|TRBV7-8|TRBJ2-3|NA
CAGGGIGSTDTQYF
TGTGCAGGGGGAGGGATAGGGAGCACAGATACGCAGTATTTT
>NA|TRBV30|TRBJ1-2|TRBD1
CAWNDPGQGFYGYTF
TGTGCCTGGAACGATCCGGGACAGGGCTTCTATGGCTACACCTTC
>NA|TRBV5-1|TRBJ1-1|NA
CASSLDRDTEAFF
TGCGCCAGCAGCTTGGACAGGGACACTGAAGCTTTCTTT
>NA|TRBV5-1|TRBJ1-4|TRBD1
CASSRETGGNEKLFF
TGCGCCAGCAGCCGTGAGACAGGGGGCAATGAAAAACTGTTTTTT
>NA|TRBV7-2|TRBJ1-5|NA
CASSLGGSQPQHF
TGTGCCAGCAGCTTAGGCGGCTCACAGCCCCAGCATTTT
>once|TRBV5-1|TRBJ1-1|NA
CASSLAPRTAGDTEAFF
TGCGCCAGCAGCCTAGCCCCTCGGACAGCGGGGGACACTGAAGCTTTCTTT
>NA|TRBV29-1|TRBJ2-3|TRBD1
CSVRDRSRDTQYF
TGCAGCGTTCGGGACAGGAGTCGAGATACGCAGTATTTT
>NA|TRBV7-2|TRBJ1-2|NA
CASSLDSLNYGYTF
TGTGCCAGCAGCTTAGACAGCCTTAACTATGGCTACACCTTC
>NA|TRBV5-4|TRBJ2-7|TRBD1
CASSSGQTGEQYF
TGTGCCAGCAGCTCGGGACAGACGGGCGAGCAGTACTTC
>NA|TRBV6-5|TRBJ1-6|NA
CASSLTGSNSPLHF
TGTGCCAGCAGTCTAACAGGGTCCAATTCACCCCTCCACTTT
>once|TRBV5-1|TRBJ1-6|NA
CASSLGANNSPLHF
TGCGCCAGCAGCTTGGGAGCGAATAATTCACCCCTCCACTTT
>NA|TRBV4-2|TRBJ1-5|TRBD1
CASSRTGDGQPQHF
TGTGCCAGCAGCCGGACAGGGGACGGGCAGCCCCAGCATTTT
>NA|TRBV7-9|TRBJ1-6|NA
CASSSAGHNSPLHF
TGTGCCAGCAGCAGTGCCGGTCATAATTCACCCCTCCACTTT
>NA|TRBV28|TRBJ2-7|TRBD2
CASSLGGVRDEQYF
TGTGCCAGCAGTTTAGGGGGGGTTAGGGACGAGCAGTACTTC
>NA|TRBV2|TRBJ2-2|NA
CASSGQDTGELFF
TGTGCCAGCAGCGGACAAGACACCGGGGAGCTGTTTTTT
>few|TRBV5-5|TRBJ2-3|NA
CASSLSRTDTQYF
TGTGCCAGCAGCTTATCGAGAACAGATACGCAGTATTTT
>few|TRBV6-6|TRBJ1-6|NA
CASRSDRIDSPLHF
TGTGCCAGCAGATCCGACAGGATCGACTCACCCCTCCACTTT
>NA|TRBV6-5|TRBJ2-7|NA
CASSRPTQGHEQYF
TGTGCCAGCAGCCGTCCTACCCAGGGGCACGAGCAGTACTTC
>NA|TRBV25-1|TRBJ1-2|TRBD1
CASSEGGAQGVINGYTF
TGTGCCAGCAGTGAGGGGGGTGCCCAGGGGGTAATAAATGGCTACACCTTC
>NA|TRBV30|TRBJ1-6|NA
CAWSVLGDNSPLHF
TGTGCCTGGAGTGTTTTGGGAGATAATTCACCCCTCCACTTT
>NA|TRBV6-6|TRBJ1-2|NA
CASSPGQNYGYTF
TGTGCCAGCAGCCCCGGACAGAACTATGGCTACACCTTC
>NA|TRBV28|TRBJ2-1|TRBD2
CASSRTSGARNEQFF
TGTGCCAGCAGTCGGACTAGCGGGGCGAGAAATGAGCAGTTCTTC
>NA|TRBV29-1|TRBJ2-1|NA
CSDLGADSEQFF
TGCAGCGATCTGGGGGCCGACAGTGAGCAGTTCTTC
>NA|TRBV15|TRBJ1-3|NA
CASSGTSGNTIYF
TGTGCCTCTAGCGGGACGTCCGGAAACACCATATATTTT
>once|TRBV27|TRBJ2-1|NA
CASSRQWRGNEQFF
TGTGCCAGCTCTCGACAGTGGAGGGGCAATGAGCAGTTCTTC
>NA|TRBV19|TRBJ2-5|NA
CASSPGVDSLRTQYF
TGTGCCAGTAGCCCCGGAGTGGACAGCCTCCGGACCCAGTACTTC
>NA|TRBV18|TRBJ1-3|NA
CASSPGDLGRNTIYF
TGTGCCAGCTCACCGGGGGACTTAGGGAGGAACACCATATATTTT
>NA|TRBV15|TRBJ1-2|TRBD1
CATSRDPPGTGKEWYGYTF
TGTGCCACCAGCAGAGATCCCCCGGGGACAGGGAAGGAGTGGTATGGCTACACCTTC
>NA|TRBV7-9|TRBJ1-2|NA
CASTLNREYGYTF
TGTGCCAGCACCCTGAACAGGGAGTATGGCTACACCTTC
>NA|TRBV6-6|TRBJ2-7|TRBD1
CASSYAGTGVEQYF
TGTGCCAGCAGTTATGCCGGGACAGGGGTCGAGCAGTACTTC
>NA|TRBV4-1|TRBJ2-3|TRBD2
CASSQGRGGRGTDTQYF
TGCGCCAGCAGCCAAGGACGGGGGGGCCGGGGCACAGATACGCAGTATTTT
>NA|TRBV28|TRBJ2-7|NA
CASSIEQGGSPYEQYF
TGTGCCAGCAGTATAGAACAGGGAGGGTCCCCCTACGAGCAGTACTTC